The entry below gives a single T cell receptor (beta chain) sequence along with its context. During active infection, Seattle patients enrolled and were then monitored through disease. Profiling relied on immunoSEQ multiplex PCR, and the TCRdb table lists in-frame clones only, not all of them. The sample includes approximately 110,000 clones, 60% to 80% of them seen just once. The data belong to a study of blood T cell repertoires in COVID-19. Turning to the study itself: Italy, Spain and the United States were the sources of the convalescent and acute COVID-19 samples. The cDNA or gDNA used as material had been derived from T cells, B-cell-depleted T cells, or PBMCs.

Sequencing was carried out using peripheral blood. The TCR originated in a man older than 75 with COVID-19, enrolled during active disease.

Here the CDR3 reads CASSLTGGLGSNQPQHF. CDR3 in DNA: TGTGCCAGCAGTCTGACAGGGGGTCTTGGAAGCAATCAGCCCCAGCATTTT. This chain connects TRBV28 to TRBJ1-5, with 9 bases aligning to TRBD1. The CDR3 extends over 17 amino acids. Trimming cost V 5 bases and J 1 base; bases outside gene matches: 9. CDR1 is MDHEN, CDR2 SYDVKM, per germline. Based on the CDR3 plus reference TRBV28 and TRBJ1-5, the full variable domain is DVKVTQSSRYLVKRTGEKVFLECVQDMDHENMFWYRQDPGLGLRLIYFSYDVKMKEKGDIPEGYSVSREKKERFSLILESASTNQTSMYLCASSLTGGLGSNQPQHFGDGTRLSIL.